This T cell receptor (beta chain) is drawn from a study of blood T cell repertoires in COVID-19. On the study more broadly: The origin of the acute and convalescent COVID-19 samples was the United States, Italy and Spain.

TCRdb keeps only in-frame clones here, not all; method: immunoSEQ multiplex PCR. This table holds approximately 26,000 clones, approximately 80% found once. With V trimmed by 0 bases and J by 6 bases, 11 bases remained unmatched. This CDR3 comprises 18 residues. Germline CDR1 SGDLS, CDR2 YYNGEE. What was sequenced was peripheral blood. The rearrangement uses TRBV9 and TRBJ2-2; TRBD2 agrees at 10 bases. The receptor was derived from a man older than 75 with active or convalescent COVID-19. The DNA of the CDR3 is TGTGCCAGCAGCGTAGCAGCAGCGGGAGGGCGGGGATCCGGGGAGCTGTTTTTT. This gives the protein CASSVAAAGGRGSGELFF.